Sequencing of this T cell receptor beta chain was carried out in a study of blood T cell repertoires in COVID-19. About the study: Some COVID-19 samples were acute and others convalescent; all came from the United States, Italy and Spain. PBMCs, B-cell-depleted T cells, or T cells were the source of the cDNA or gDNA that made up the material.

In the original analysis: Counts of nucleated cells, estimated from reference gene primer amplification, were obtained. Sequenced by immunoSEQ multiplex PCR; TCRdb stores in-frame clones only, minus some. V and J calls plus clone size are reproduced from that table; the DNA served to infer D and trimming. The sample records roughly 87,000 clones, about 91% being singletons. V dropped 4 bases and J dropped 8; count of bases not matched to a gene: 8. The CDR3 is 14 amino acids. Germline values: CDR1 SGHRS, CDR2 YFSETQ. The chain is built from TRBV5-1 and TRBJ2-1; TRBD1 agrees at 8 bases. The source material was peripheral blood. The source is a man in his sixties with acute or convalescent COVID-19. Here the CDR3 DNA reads TGCGCCAGCAGCCAGGACAGGGCCTCCGATGAGCAGTTCTTC. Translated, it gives CASSQDRASDEQFF.